What follows are 11 T cell receptor beta chains derived from one specimen sequenced in a study of shared clonotypes between healthy human individuals. TCRdb keeps only in-frame clones here, not all; method: immunoSEQ multiplex PCR. Here the sample spans 550,000 to 700,000 clones, 60% to 75% being singletons. Sequencing input: memory CD4+ T cells sorted from blood. Stated subset: CD45RA-negative fraction. These receptor sequences come from a woman in her thirties in good health.

This clone was picked up a small number of times. The chain carries TRBV5-1 and TRBJ1-4; 9 positions agree with TRBD1. The trim removed 4 bases at V and 8 bases at J, leaving 9 bases unmatched. Germline V CDR1 and CDR2: SGHRS, YFSETQ. The CDR3 is 15 amino acids. The CDR3 nucleotides read TGCGCCAGCAGCCACGGGGACAGGGATAAGGAAAAACTGTTTTTT. Translating it yields CASSHGDRDKEKLFF.

CDR3 in amino acids: CASSPQRDTGYTF. The DNA for the CDR3 is TGTGCCAGCAGTCCGCAGAGGGACACGGGCTACACCTTC. The chain links TRBV27 to TRBJ1-2, with a weak D call TRBD1 (6 bases). The germline V gene encodes CDR1 MNHEY and CDR2 SMNVEV (reference sequence). V was clipped by 5 bases and J by 8 bases, with 15 bases between them. The CDR3 consists of 13 residues.

The table lists this clone with a few counts. The V call is TRBV7-7, the J call TRBJ2-1; 10 bases line up with TRBD2. The length of the CDR3 is 15 residues. J gave up 9 bases and V 4 bases, and 9 bases lay outside the gene matches. The germline gives CDR1 SSHAT, CDR2 FNYEAQ (reference sequence). For the CDR3, the DNA is TGTGCCAGCAGCTCCTCCCTAGCGGGAGTTGCTGAGCAGTTCTTC. It is translated as CASSSSLAGVAEQFF.

The J gene is TRBJ2-2, the V gene TRBV7-6, with 14 positions matching TRBD2. The V gene's germline CDR1 is SGHVS and CDR2 FNYEAQ. Trimming removed 9 bases from V and 7 bases from J; junction bases left unmatched: 13. The CDR3 contains 17 residues. The CDR3 region has the DNA TGTGCCAGTGGGACCTCCGGGACTAGCGGGAGAGGCGGGGAGCTGTTTTTT. Protein product: CASGTSGTSGRGGELFF.

This chain joins TRBV6-6 and TRBJ2-5, with 9 bases that match TRBD1. There are 14 residues in the CDR3. Looked up from germline, CDR1 is MNHNY and CDR2 is SVGAGI (reference sequence). V shed 6 bases, J shed 4 bases, and the junction held 6 bases outside the gene matches. The CDR3 reads CASRRQGGGETQYF. The CDR3 DNA reads TGTGCCAGCAGAAGACAGGGGGGAGGAGAGACCCAGTACTTC.

The J gene is TRBJ2-5, the V gene TRBV7-8; 12 nucleotides align to TRBD2. Germline assignment: CDR1 SGHVS and CDR2 FQNEAQ. This CDR3 region has 16 residues. The V and J ends lost 5 bases and 6 bases, in that order; junction bases with no gene match: 10. The CDR3 sequence is CASSLRLAGDTQTQYF. The CDR3 DNA follows: TGTGCCAGCAGCCTAAGACTAGCGGGAGATACGCAGACCCAGTACTTC. The full variable domain, its missing parts supplied by reference TRBV7-8 and TRBJ2-5, is GAGVSQSPRYKVAKRGQDVALRCDPISGHVSLFWYQQALGQGPEFLTYFQNEAQLDKSGLPSDRFFAERPEGSVSTLKIQRTQQEDSAVYLCASSLRLAGDTQTQYFGPGTRLLVL.

The V and J genes are TRBV18 and TRBJ1-2, with 7 bases identical to TRBD1. The CDR3 consists of 15 residues. Trimming removed 3 bases from V and 1 base from J; junction bases left unmatched: 5. CDR1 and CDR2 from the germline V gene are KGHSH and LQKENI. The CDR3 DNA reads as TGTGCCAGCTCACCCCCGGGACAGCTTAACTATGGCTACACCTTC. Its translation: CASSPPGQLNYGYTF. The entire variable domain, with the rest obtained from reference TRBV18 and TRBJ1-2, is as follows: NAGVMQNPRHLVRRRGQEARLRCSPMKGHSHVYWYRQLPEEGLKFMVYLQKENIIDESGMPKERFSAEFPKEGPSILRIQQVVRGDSAAYFCASSPPGQLNYGYTFGSGTRLTVV.

This clone was seen a few times. V gene TRBV28 combines with J gene TRBJ2-7, with TRBD1 matching over 9 bases. Germline V gene lookup returns CDR1 MDHEN and CDR2 SYDVKM. Trimming took 6 bases from V and 2 from J; bases not matched to a gene: 11. The length of the CDR3 is 16 residues. DNA of the CDR3: TGTGCCAGCAGCCCCCTGGGACAGGGTCCCACCTACGAGCAGTACTTC. Residues: CASSPLGQGPTYEQYF.

The V call is TRBV2, the J call TRBJ2-1; D is perhaps TRBD1 (5 bases). The V gene lost 7 bases and the J gene lost 7 bases, with 17 bases spanning the gap. Germline V lookup: CDR1 SNHLY, CDR2 FYNNEI. The CDR3 is 14 residues long. Here the CDR3 DNA reads TGTGCCAGCAACTATGGAACAGGAGTAAATGAGCAGTTCTTC. Amino acids: CASNYGTGVNEQFF.

The rearrangement links TRBV28 to TRBJ2-2; no firm D call. Germline CDR1 and CDR2: MDHEN and SYDVKM. Deletions cut 6 bases from V and 7 bases from J, with 12 bases between. This CDR3 spans 13 amino acids. The CDR3 coding sequence is TGTGCCAGCAGCGACACGTGGGGCGGGGAGCTGTTTTTT. Translated: CASSDTWGGELFF.

The CDR3 region has the DNA TGTGCCAGCAGTTTTACTAGCGGGGCCGGACGGGAGCAGTTCTTC. The encoded protein is CASSFTSGAGREQFF. The chain links TRBV6-5 to TRBJ2-1, with 10 positions matching TRBD2. With V trimmed by 4 bases and J by 10 bases, 10 bases remained unmatched. The CDR3 covers 15 residues. Germline CDR1 reads MNHEY; CDR2 reads SVGAGI.